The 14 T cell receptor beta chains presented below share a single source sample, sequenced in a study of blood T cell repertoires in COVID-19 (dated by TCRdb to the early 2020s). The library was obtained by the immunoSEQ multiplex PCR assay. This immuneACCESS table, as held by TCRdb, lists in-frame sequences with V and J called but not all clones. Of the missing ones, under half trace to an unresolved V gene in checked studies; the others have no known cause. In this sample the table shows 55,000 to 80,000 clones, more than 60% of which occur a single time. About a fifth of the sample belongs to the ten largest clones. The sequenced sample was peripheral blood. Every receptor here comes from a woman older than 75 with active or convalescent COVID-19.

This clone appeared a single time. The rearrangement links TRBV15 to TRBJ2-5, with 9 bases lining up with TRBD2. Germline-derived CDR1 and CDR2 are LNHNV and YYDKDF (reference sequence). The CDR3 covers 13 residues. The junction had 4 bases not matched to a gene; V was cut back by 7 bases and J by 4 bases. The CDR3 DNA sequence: TGTGCCACCAAGCGGGGGGCCCGAGAGACCCAGTACTTC. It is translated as CATKRGARETQYF.

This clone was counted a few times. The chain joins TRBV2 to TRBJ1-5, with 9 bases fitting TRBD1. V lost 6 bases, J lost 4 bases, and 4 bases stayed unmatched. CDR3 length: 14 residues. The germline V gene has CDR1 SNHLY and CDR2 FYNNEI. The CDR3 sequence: CASRGTGTNQPQHF. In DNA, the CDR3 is TGTGCCAGCAGGGGGACAGGGACTAATCAGCCCCAGCATTTT.

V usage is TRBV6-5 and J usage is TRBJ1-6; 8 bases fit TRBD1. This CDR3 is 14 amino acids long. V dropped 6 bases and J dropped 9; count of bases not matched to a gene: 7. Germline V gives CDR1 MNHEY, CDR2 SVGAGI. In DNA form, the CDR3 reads TGTGCCAGCAGCGGACAGGGTGTTGGTTCACCCCTCCACTTT. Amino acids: CASSGQGVGSPLHF.

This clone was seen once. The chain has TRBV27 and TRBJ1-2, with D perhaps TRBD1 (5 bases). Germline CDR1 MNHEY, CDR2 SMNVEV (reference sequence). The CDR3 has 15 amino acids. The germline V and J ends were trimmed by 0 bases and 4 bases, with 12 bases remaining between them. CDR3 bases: TGTGCCAGCAGTTTATCCTCAGGGCCACGCTATGGCTACACCTTC. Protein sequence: CASSLSSGPRYGYTF.

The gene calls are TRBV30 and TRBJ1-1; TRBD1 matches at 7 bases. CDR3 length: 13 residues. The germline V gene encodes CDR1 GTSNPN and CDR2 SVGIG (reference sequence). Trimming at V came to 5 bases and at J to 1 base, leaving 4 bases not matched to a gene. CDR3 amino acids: CAWDRQGNTEAFF. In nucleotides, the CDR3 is TGTGCCTGGGACCGACAGGGGAACACTGAAGCTTTCTTT.

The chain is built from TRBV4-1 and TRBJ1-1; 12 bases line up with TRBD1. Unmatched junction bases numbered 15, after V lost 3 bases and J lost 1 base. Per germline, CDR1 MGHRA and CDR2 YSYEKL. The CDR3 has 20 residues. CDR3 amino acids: CASSHQAVGTGGRKNTEAFF. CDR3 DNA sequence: TGCGCCAGCAGCCACCAAGCTGTGGGGACAGGGGGCCGTAAGAACACTGAAGCTTTCTTT.

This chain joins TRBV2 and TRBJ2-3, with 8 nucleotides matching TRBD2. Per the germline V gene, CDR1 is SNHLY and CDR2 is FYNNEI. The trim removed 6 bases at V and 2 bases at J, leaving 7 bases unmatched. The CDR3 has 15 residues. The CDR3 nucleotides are TGTGCCAGCAGCCTTGGGACTAGACACACAGATACGCAGTATTTT. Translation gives CASSLGTRHTDTQYF.

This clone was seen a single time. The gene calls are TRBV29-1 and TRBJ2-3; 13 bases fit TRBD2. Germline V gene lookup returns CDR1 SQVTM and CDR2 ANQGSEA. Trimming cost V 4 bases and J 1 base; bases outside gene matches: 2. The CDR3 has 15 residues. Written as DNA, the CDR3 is TGCAGCGTTGTAGGACTAGCGGGGGGCACAGATACGCAGTATTTT. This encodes CSVVGLAGGTDTQYF.

CDR3 in amino acids: CASRKGGPGKETQYF. DNA of the CDR3: TGCGCCAGCAGAAAAGGTGGCCCGGGGAAAGAGACCCAGTACTTC. The chain employs TRBV5-1 and TRBJ2-5, with TRBD2 as a possible D gene (5 bases). The CDR3 has 15 amino acids. Germline V gene lookup returns CDR1 SGHRS and CDR2 YFSETQ. The V gene lost 5 bases and the J gene lost 3 bases, with 17 bases spanning the gap.

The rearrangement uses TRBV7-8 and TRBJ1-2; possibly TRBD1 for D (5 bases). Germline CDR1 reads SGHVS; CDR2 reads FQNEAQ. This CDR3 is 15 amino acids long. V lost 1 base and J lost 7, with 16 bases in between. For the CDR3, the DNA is TGTGCCAGCAGCTTAGGCAGGGAGGATTTCCGTGGCTACACCTTC. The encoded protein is CASSLGREDFRGYTF.

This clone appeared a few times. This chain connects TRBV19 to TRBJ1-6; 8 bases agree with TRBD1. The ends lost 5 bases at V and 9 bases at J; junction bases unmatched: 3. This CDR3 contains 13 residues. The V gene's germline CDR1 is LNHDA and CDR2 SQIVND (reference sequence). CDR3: CASSPGGFSPLHF. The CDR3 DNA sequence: TGTGCCAGTAGTCCAGGGGGCTTTTCACCCCTCCACTTT.

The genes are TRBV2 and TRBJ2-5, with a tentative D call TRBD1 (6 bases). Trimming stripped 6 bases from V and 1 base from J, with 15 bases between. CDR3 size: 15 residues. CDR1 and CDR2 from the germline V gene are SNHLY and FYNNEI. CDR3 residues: CASSHRDKIQETQYF. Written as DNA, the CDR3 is TGTGCCAGCAGCCACCGGGACAAAATCCAAGAGACCCAGTACTTC.

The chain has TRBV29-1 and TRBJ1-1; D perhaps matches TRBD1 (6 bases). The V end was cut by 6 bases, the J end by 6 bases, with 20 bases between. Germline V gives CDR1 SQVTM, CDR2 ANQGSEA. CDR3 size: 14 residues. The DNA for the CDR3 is TGCAGCGTGAACTACAGGGTAGCAAGGTCTGAAGCTTTCTTT. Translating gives CSVNYRVARSEAFF.

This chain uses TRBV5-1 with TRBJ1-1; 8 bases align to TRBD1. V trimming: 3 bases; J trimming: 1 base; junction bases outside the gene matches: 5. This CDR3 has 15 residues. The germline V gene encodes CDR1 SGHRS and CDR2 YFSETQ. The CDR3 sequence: CASSYGTGSNTEAFF. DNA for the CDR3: TGCGCCAGCAGCTACGGGACAGGATCGAACACTGAAGCTTTCTTT.